The source of this T cell receptor (beta chain) is a study of ipilimumab plus nivolumab after autologous stem cell transplantation. Overall study context: The myeloma cohort included high-risk transplant-naive patients and patients relapsing within 3 years of a first autologous transplant.

Comment on this clone: Its antigen is currently unknown.

Assay: immunoSEQ multiplex PCR; the TCRdb copy retains only in-frame clones and omits some. Among 35,000 to 50,000 clones listed, nearly 90% were seen once. General study findings and limits: Per the authors, repertoire, Treg and microbiota data justify further study.

The CDR3 loop spans 15 amino acids. The V and J ends lost 0 bases and 2 bases respectively, with 10 bases between them. CDR1 is LGHNA and CDR2 is YSLEER in the germline V gene. The J gene is TRBJ1-2, the V gene TRBV4-3, with TRBD1 as a possible D gene (6 bases). The source material was PBMCs, sampled in a trial of ipilimumab plus nivolumab as post-transplant consolidation. The receptor was isolated from a male donor with multiple myeloma. CDR3 sequence reads: CASSQDGRGNYGYTF. CDR3 in DNA: TGCGCCAGCAGCCAAGACGGAAGGGGGAACTATGGCTACACCTTC.